What follows is one T cell receptor beta chain and its context. Its antigen is unidentified. This sample is drawn from a study of T cell responses to AZD1222 COVID-19 vaccine. Study findings and constraints: Regions 160-218 and 743-854 held dominance among vaccine-associated CD4 TCRs, which spanned spike. Possibly, clonal diversity was underestimated; donors were largely white British and included more females.

Repertoires were generated with immunoSEQ multiplex PCR, while TCRdb's copy carries only in-frame clones and drops some. The table records about 8,000 clones, approximately 87% of them present only once. The CDR3 runs to 17 residues. Unmatched junction bases numbered 11, after V lost 4 bases and J lost 2 bases. Looked up from germline, CDR1 is SGHNT and CDR2 is YYREEE (reference sequence). The receptor was isolated from an adult who received the AZD1222 COVID-19 vaccine. The chain employs TRBV5-4 and TRBJ2-3; 9 bases match TRBD2. The input for sequencing was peripheral blood, taken 28 days after the second AZD1222 dose. CDR3 nucleotides: TGTGCCAGCAGCCCGCTCGGTAGCGGGGGCGACACAGATACGCAGTATTTT. It yields the protein CASSPLGSGGDTDTQYF. Variable domain in full (rest from reference TRBV5-4 and TRBJ2-3): ETGVTQSPTHLIKTRGQQVTLRCSSQSGHNTVSWYQQALGQGPQFIFQYYREEENGRGNFPPRFSGLQFPNYSSELNVNALELDDSALYLCASSPLGSGGDTDTQYFGPGTRLTVL.